A single sample is the source of the 22 T cell receptor beta chains below, sequenced in a study of cytomegalovirus exposure and HLA in healthy donors. Primers: 60 Vbeta forward and 13 Jbeta reverse. Produced via immunoSEQ multiplex PCR; TCRdb's table is partial and in-frame only. The top ten clones hold around 5.5% of a sample with some 130,000 clones, roughly four fifths of them seen once. Sequenced sample: PBMCs. The receptors originated from a woman aged 50 to 60 in good health and CMV-seropositive.

This chain joins TRBV6-1 and TRBJ1-5, with D unresolved. Germline lookup yields CDR1 MNHNS and CDR2 SASEGT. Trimming took 5 bases from V and 9 from J, leaving 17 bases between them. The length of the CDR3 is 14 residues. This CDR3 reads CASSPDPFERPQHF. The DNA for the CDR3 is TGTGCCAGCAGTCCCGACCCCTTTGAGCGGCCCCAGCATTTT.

The chain couples TRBV11-2 to TRBJ1-5; the D is unclear. The V gene's germline CDR1 is SGHAT and CDR2 FQNNGV. The CDR3 totals 16 residues. The germline V and J ends were trimmed by 2 bases and 0 bases, with 11 bases remaining between them. In DNA, the CDR3 is TGTGCCAGCAGCTTAACGGTTGGAGATAGCAATCAGCCCCAGCATTTT. It codes for CASSLTVGDSNQPQHF.

V and J are TRBV27 and TRBJ1-2; D is unresolved. CDR1 and CDR2 (germline): MNHEY, SMNVEV (reference sequence). Deletions cut 8 bases from V and 5 bases from J, with 15 bases between. The CDR3 consists of 13 residues. This CDR3 is CASGDSLWYGYTF. CDR3 bases: TGTGCCAGCGGTGACTCGTTATGGTATGGCTACACCTTC.

The CDR3 coding sequence is TGTGCCAGCAGTCCTTCTCCGACTAGCGGGGGAAGCACAGATACGCAGTATTTT. Translating it yields CASSPSPTSGGSTDTQYF. The chain combines TRBV27 with TRBJ2-3, with TRBD2 identical over 12 bases. V shed 5 bases and J 0 bases; nucleotides not matched to a gene: 9. The germline V gene encodes CDR1 MNHEY and CDR2 SMNVEV (reference sequence). The CDR3 spans 18 residues.

The chain couples TRBV7-8 to TRBJ1-1; D may be TRBD1 (6 bases). CDR1 and CDR2 from the germline V gene are SGHVS and FQNEAQ. Trimming removed 5 bases from V and 10 bases from J, with 17 bases in between. The CDR3 is made up of 13 amino acids. The DNA for the CDR3 is TGTGCCAGCAGCGAAAACAGGGAGCGGCGAGCTTTCTTT. Translated: CASSENRERRAFF.

The chain combines TRBV9 with TRBJ2-2; D call uncertain. Trimming shortened V by 3 bases and J by 5 bases, and 2 bases separated the two germline ends. In germline, CDR1 is SGDLS, CDR2 YYNGEE. The CDR3 length is 11 residues. CDR3 sequence reads: CASSATGELFF. The CDR3, as DNA: TGTGCCAGCAGCGCGACCGGGGAGCTGTTTTTT.

The count of this clone is one. The V gene is TRBV15, the J gene TRBJ2-1; weak D call: TRBD2 (5 bases). CDR1 and CDR2 from the germline V gene are LNHNV and YYDKDF (reference sequence). The CDR3 length is 15 residues. V gave up 0 bases and J gave up 6 bases, with 12 bases separating them. CDR3 amino acids: CATSRDSGAANEQFF. The CDR3 bases are TGTGCCACCAGCAGAGATAGTGGAGCGGCCAATGAGCAGTTCTTC.

In this sample, this clone turned up once. The chain employs TRBV6-5 and TRBJ1-6; 8 nucleotides agree with TRBD1. The CDR3 extends over 13 amino acids. V lost 7 bases and J lost 8; bases outside the gene matches: 4. Germline V gives CDR1 MNHEY, CDR2 SVGAGI. CDR3 nucleotide sequence: TGTGCCAGCAAGGACAGGGCCGATTCACCCCTCCACTTT. It encodes CASKDRADSPLHF.

The chain uses TRBV5-1 and TRBJ1-1, with D tentatively TRBD1 (5 bases). CDR3 length equals 14 residues. V was shortened by 4 bases and J by 1 base, with 11 bases between the two germline ends. The germline V gene has CDR1 SGHRS and CDR2 YFSETQ. CDR3 DNA: TGCGCCAGCAGCCAACTTACAGGGAACACTGAAGCTTTCTTT. It specifies CASSQLTGNTEAFF.

This sequence joins TRBV2 and TRBJ2-1; tentative D call: TRBD1 (6 bases). The CDR3 sequence is 14 residues long. Germline V gene lookup returns CDR1 SNHLY and CDR2 FYNNEI. V shed 3 bases and J shed 6 bases, with 12 bases lying between them. Here the CDR3 reads CASSDGRGSNEQFF. Written as DNA, the CDR3 is TGTGCCAGCAGTGATGGCAGGGGTAGCAATGAGCAGTTCTTC.

This clone turned up a few times. In DNA form, the CDR3 reads TGTGCCAGCAGCTTAGCGGGACAGGGATTCTATGGCTACACCTTC. Protein sequence: CASSLAGQGFYGYTF. This chain uses TRBV7-9 with TRBJ1-2; TRBD1 matches 9 bases. The CDR3 is made up of 15 amino acids. Germline trimming cut 0 bases from V and 4 bases from J; bases unmatched to any gene: 3. Germline V gives CDR1 SEHNR, CDR2 FQNEAQ (reference sequence).

This clone was counted only a few times. The rearrangement uses TRBV5-1 and TRBJ2-3; 7 bases line up with TRBD1. Germline values: CDR1 SGHRS, CDR2 YFSETQ. CDR3 length equals 15 residues. J gave up 5 bases and V 2 bases, and 8 bases lay outside the gene matches. The CDR3 region is CASSFVPGQLDTQYF. Here the CDR3 DNA reads TGCGCCAGCAGCTTCGTCCCGGGACAGTTAGATACGCAGTATTTT.

J is TRBJ1-2 and V is TRBV7-9, with no clear D. Germline V lookup: CDR1 SEHNR, CDR2 FQNEAQ (reference sequence). Trimming cost V 5 bases and J 6 bases, with 16 bases left between them. This CDR3 contains 14 residues. The chain's CDR3 is CASSPMDRGDGYTF. The CDR3 nucleotides read TGTGCCAGCAGCCCAATGGACCGGGGAGATGGCTACACCTTC.

The chain combines TRBV6-6 with TRBJ2-7; 7 bases agree with TRBD1. Germline V gene data show CDR1 as MNHNY and CDR2 as SVGAGI (reference sequence). This CDR3 contains 15 residues. Trimming removed 0 bases from V and 5 bases from J; junction bases left unmatched: 7. The CDR3 spells CASSYSTRQGDEQYF. CDR3 nucleotides: TGTGCCAGCAGTTACTCGACGAGACAGGGCGACGAGCAGTACTTC.

The rearrangement joins TRBV6-6 to TRBJ1-5, with D perhaps matching TRBD1 (5 bases). V lost 2 bases and J 3 bases, leaving 8 bases between the germline ends. Germline V gene sequence: CDR1 MNHNY, CDR2 SVGAGI (reference sequence). The CDR3 has 14 residues. The CDR3 reads CASSYRGDNQPQHF. In DNA form, the CDR3 reads TGTGCCAGCAGTTACCGGGGGGACAATCAGCCCCAGCATTTT.

The CDR3, as DNA: TGTGCCAGCAGCTCGGGACAGGGCATGCAGCCCCAGCATTTT. This codes for CASSSGQGMQPQHF. The rearrangement uses TRBV7-2 and TRBJ1-5, with TRBD1 matching over 9 bases. Germline V gives CDR1 SGHTA, CDR2 FQGNSA. The CDR3 runs 14 residues. V was pared by 4 bases and J by 7 bases, with 5 bases of the junction left unmatched.

The CDR3 DNA sequence: TGTGCCAGCAGCTTCGGGGGTTCGGGGGAGACCCAGTACTTC. Translating it yields CASSFGGSGETQYF. The J gene is TRBJ2-5, the V gene TRBV5-4; tentatively, D is TRBD2 (6 bases). This CDR3 is 14 amino acids long. Germline V gives CDR1 SGHNT, CDR2 YYREEE (reference sequence). Trimming took off 2 bases at V and 5 bases at J, with 13 bases between the two ends.

The V gene is TRBV5-4, the J gene TRBJ1-2; D perhaps matches TRBD1 (6 bases). Looked up from germline, CDR1 is SGHNT and CDR2 is YYREEE (reference sequence). V was clipped by 5 bases and J by 2 bases, with 10 bases between them. The CDR3 contains 13 residues. The CDR3 is CASSSDSNYGYTF. The CDR3 DNA reads as TGTGCCAGCAGTTCGGACAGCAACTATGGCTACACCTTC.

The chain carries TRBV10-3 and TRBJ2-1; 8 nucleotides align to TRBD1. Germline CDR1 is ENHRY and CDR2 is SYGVKD. Unmatched junction bases numbered 10, after V lost 0 bases and J lost 12 bases. This CDR3 is 15 amino acids long. The CDR3 reads CAISESTPEDRGQFF. CDR3 bases: TGTGCCATCAGTGAGTCGACTCCAGAAGACAGGGGGCAGTTCTTC.

The CDR3 DNA sequence: TGTGCCAGCAGCTTAGAGAGGGTGGGTGAAGATACGCAGTATTTT. Translated: CASSLERVGEDTQYF. V gene TRBV7-2 combines with J gene TRBJ2-3, with a weak D call TRBD2 (5 bases). The length of the CDR3 is 15 residues. V was clipped by 1 base and J by 5 bases, with 13 bases between them. From germline, CDR1 is SGHTA and CDR2 FQGNSA.

The count of this clone is one. This rearrangement joins TRBV6-5 to TRBJ2-5; possible D gene TRBD1, 6 bases. Trimming took off 0 bases at V and 2 bases at J, with 13 bases between the two ends. CDR3 size: 16 residues. Germline V gene lookup returns CDR1 MNHEY and CDR2 SVGAGI. CDR3 in amino acids: CASSYSYRDLQETQYF. The CDR3 DNA reads TGTGCCAGCAGTTACTCTTACAGGGATCTGCAAGAGACCCAGTACTTC.

The CDR3 reads CASSGVGNQPQHF. The CDR3 DNA sequence: TGTGCCAGCAGCGGAGTCGGCAATCAGCCCCAGCATTTT. The chain carries TRBV5-8 and TRBJ1-5; D call uncertain. The CDR3 has 13 amino acids. Germline CDR1 SGHTS, CDR2 YDEGEE. The V end lost 4 bases, the J end lost 2 bases, and 7 bases lay between the germline ends.